This TCR delta chain was profiled in a study of γδ T cells in repeated Plasmodium falciparum infection. Whole-study context: Donors were malaria-exposed Malian children or age- and gender-matched Australian children. Whole-study results and caveats: Compared with Australian children, Malian Vdelta2-negative repertoires seemed more clonal, less diverse, less shared. Over time and infection, Vgamma9/Vdelta2+ repertoires remained highly stable and polyclonal.

The V end lost 3 bases, the J end lost 0 bases, and 15 bases lay between the germline ends. The CDR3 is 19 residues long. Germline loops: CDR1 TSWWSYY, CDR2 QGS. Bulk repertoires came from Vgamma9/Vdelta2+ or Vdelta2-negative gammadelta T cells flow-sorted from PBMC. Sequencing covered both gamma and delta TCR chains per sample. TCRdb used CATT to re-call clones from the multiplex PCR reads. The data contain about 48,000 delta-chain clones, 1.5% to 2% of them seen just once; the ten biggest clones take up roughly 8.6%. This clone was seen a handful of times. Its specificity is not known. A far larger clone is just one base off, so this is likely a read error. The same CDR3 also results from other DNA sequences found in this sample.

Sequencing was done on a sample of gamma-delta T cells from blood. The J gene is TRDJ3, the V gene TRDV1; the D is unclear. Because TCRdb records no J gene, it was assigned here through a match of the DNA to germline. The source is a pool of human donors (malaria-infected and uninfected, not separated). DNA of the CDR3: TGTGCTCTTGGGGAGTCTCTATTGAGGTTCTCCTGGGACACCCGACAGATGTTTTTC. Translation gives CALGESLLRFSWDTRQMFF.